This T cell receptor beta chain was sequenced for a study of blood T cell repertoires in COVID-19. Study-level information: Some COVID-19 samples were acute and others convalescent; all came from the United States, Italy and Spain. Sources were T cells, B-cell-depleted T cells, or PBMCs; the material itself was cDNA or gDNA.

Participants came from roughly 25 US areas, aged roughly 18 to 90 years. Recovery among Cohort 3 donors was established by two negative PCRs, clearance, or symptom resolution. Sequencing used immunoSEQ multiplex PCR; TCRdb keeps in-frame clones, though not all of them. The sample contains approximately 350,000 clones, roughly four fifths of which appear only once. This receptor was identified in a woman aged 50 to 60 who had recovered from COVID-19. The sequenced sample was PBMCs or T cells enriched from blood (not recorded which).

Written as DNA, the CDR3 is TGTGCCAGCAGCTTAGAGCTACTGAGGGAGCAGTTCTTC. This encodes CASSLELLREQFF. V and J are TRBV7-2 and TRBJ2-1; D is unresolved. Germline assignment: CDR1 SGHTA and CDR2 FQGNSA. The germline V and J ends were trimmed by 1 base and 10 bases, with 11 bases remaining between them. The CDR3 spans 13 residues.